The source of this TCR beta chain is a study of T cell responses to AZD1222 COVID-19 vaccine. Overall study results and limits: Mapped onto spike, vaccine-associated CD4 TCRs spanned it and were dominant at 160-218 and 743-854. The breadth and depth of Spike-specific TCRs increased once two AZD1222 doses had been given.

With respect to this clone: The antigen remains unidentified.

TCRdb keeps only in-frame clones here, not all; method: immunoSEQ multiplex PCR. The table has 80,000 to 100,000 clones, approximately 90% seen once; the top ten hold 7.5%. There are 15 residues in the CDR3. In germline, CDR1 is LNHNV, CDR2 YYDKDF (reference sequence). Trimming pared 4 bases from V and 2 bases from J, leaving 14 bases between. The clonotype originates from an adult in good health. The chain joins TRBV15 to TRBJ1-2, with D possibly TRBD1 on 6 matching bases. The sequenced sample was peripheral blood, obtained on day 0 of AZD1222 vaccination. CDR3 loop: CATSIGGQVNYGYTF. The CDR3 DNA follows: TGTGCCACCAGCATAGGGGGGCAGGTCAACTATGGCTACACCTTC.